The T cell receptor (beta chain) under discussion was sequenced for a study of somatic mutations in cytotoxic T cells in rheumatoid arthritis. Study-wide context: It was right after diagnosis, before any treatment, that patient blood (about 31 ml EDTA) was drawn. Notes on the study in general: The antigen targets of the expanded CD8+ clones were unknown.

Germline V gene sequence: CDR1 LGHNA, CDR2 YSLEER. V dropped 2 bases and J dropped 4; count of bases not matched to a gene: 4. This CDR3 is 16 amino acids long. As to this clone: Its antigen is unidentified.

The protocol was immunoSEQ multiplex PCR, while the TCRdb copy is restricted to in-frame clones and leaves out a portion. This table has 19,000 or so clones, around 81% appearing once. What was sequenced was CD8+ T cells sorted from blood. This clonotype was sampled from a man aged 18 to 30 with rheumatoid arthritis. The gene calls are TRBV4-3 and TRBJ2-1; 11 nucleotides agree with TRBD2. In DNA, the CDR3 is TGCGCCAGCAGCCAAAGTAGCGGGGGGGATTACAATGAGCAGTTCTTC. It codes for CASSQSSGGDYNEQFF.